The rows below give T cell receptor beta chains drawn from one sample of a study of CD8 T cells in Susac syndrome. From the immunoSEQ multiplex PCR reads, TCRdb called clonotypes with MiXCR, one entry per CDR3 protein. Here the sample spans around 190,000 distinct CDR3 sequences, 80% to 95% being singletons. Sequencing was carried out using CD4+ T cells from PBMCs. These receptors were obtained from a human donor in good health. Both conserved end residues are part of each CDR3. A D gene is named only where the DNA matches it firmly. Size tells how often a clone was seen (once, few, many) or the class of an expanded clone, and some rows leave it out.

j_gene | v_gene | abundance | d_gene | CDR3nt | CDR3aa
TRBJ1-1 | TRBV7-3 | . | . | TGTGCCAGCAGGCGGACCCTGAACACTGAAGCTTTCTTT | CASRRTLNTEAFF
TRBJ2-3 | TRBV6-6 | . | . | TGTGCCAGCAGTTACCCCACGGGGAGAGCAGATACGCAGTATTTT | CASSYPTGRADTQYF
TRBJ2-7 | TRBV20-1 | once | . | TGCAGTGCCCTGGCCTACGAGCAGTACTTC | CSALAYEQYF
TRBJ1-2 | TRBV28 | . | . | TGTGCCAGCAGAGGGACCGGACAAGGGATTAACTATGGCTACACCTTC | CASRGTGQGINYGYTF
TRBJ2-5 | TRBV5-1 | . | . | TGCGCCAGCAGCCAGGGGACGGCGTGGGAGACCCAGTACTTC | CASSQGTAWETQYF
TRBJ1-2 | TRBV10-3 | . | TRBD1 | TGTGCCATCAGGAGGGACAGGGGAATTACCTATGGCTACACCTTC | CAIRRDRGITYGYTF
TRBJ1-2 | TRBV4-2 | . | . | TGTGCCAGCAGCCAAGATCTGGGTGGCTACACCTTC | CASSQDLGGYTF
TRBJ2-2 | TRBV4-3 | . | TRBD1 | TGCGCCAGCAGGCCAGGGACAGGGAGAGGCACCGGGGAGCTGTTTTTT | CASRPGTGRGTGELFF
TRBJ2-7 | TRBV20-1 | . | TRBD1 | TGCAGTGCTAGTAGGGACAGAGTCTACGAGCAGTACTTC | CSASRDRVYEQYF
TRBJ1-1 | TRBV19 | . | . | TGTGCCAGTAACACCGGACGAGTTTTGAACACTGAAGCTTTCTTT | CASNTGRVLNTEAFF
TRBJ1-1 | TRBV7-2 | . | . | TGTGCCAGCAGCTTGGACTCGGCCTGGACTGAAGCTTTCTTT | CASSLDSAWTEAFF
TRBJ2-3 | TRBV3-1 | . | TRBD2 | TGTGCCAGCAGCCAACGAATAGCGGGGGGATCTTACACAGATACGCAGTATTTT | CASSQRIAGGSYTDTQYF
TRBJ1-1 | TRBV5-1 | . | TRBD1 | TGCGCCAGCAGCGCCAGGGAGGGGGCCAGGACTGAAGCTTTCTTT | CASSAREGARTEAFF
TRBJ2-2 | TRBV14 | . | TRBD1 | TGTGCCAGCAGCCAACTACGACAGGGAAACACCGGGGAGCTGTTTTTT | CASSQLRQGNTGELFF
TRBJ2-5 | TRBV7-2 | . | . | TGTGCCAGCAGCTTAGTAGGTGGGGCGAGTGAGACCCAGTACTTC | CASSLVGGASETQYF
TRBJ2-3 | TRBV3-1 | once | . | TGTGCCAGCAGCCAAGAAGTGGCAGATACGCAGTATTTT | CASSQEVADTQYF
TRBJ1-1 | TRBV27 | . | TRBD1 | TGTGCCAGCAGTTTTGGGGACAGACTATTCACTGAAGCTTTCTTT | CASSFGDRLFTEAFF
TRBJ2-7 | TRBV4-2 | . | TRBD1 | TGTGCCAGCAGCCATGAGACAGGGGAGTACGAGCAGTACTTC | CASSHETGEYEQYF
TRBJ1-1 | TRBV6-6 | . | . | TGTGCCAGCAGGCCACGGGGCACTGAAGCTTTCTTT | CASRPRGTEAFF
TRBJ1-1 | TRBV7-2 | . | . | TGTGCCAGCAGCTTATTCTCCGAAGCTTTCTTT | CASSLFSEAFF
TRBJ2-3 | TRBV12-3/TRBV12-4 | . | TRBD2 | TGTGCCAGCAGTTTGGCTAGCGGGGGGCACACAGATACGCAGTATTTT | CASSLASGGHTDTQYF
TRBJ1-5 | TRBV7-9 | . | . | TGTGCCAGCAGCTTAGCGTTGGGGGGAGGGGTTCAGCCCCAGCATTTT | CASSLALGGGVQPQHF
TRBJ1-5 | TRBV19 | . | TRBD1 | TGTGCCAGTTATGACAGGGGAGGTCGCAATCAGCCCCAGCATTTT | CASYDRGGRNQPQHF
TRBJ2-3 | TRBV20-1 | . | TRBD2 | TGCAGTGCTAACGGTCGGGGGGGGACAGATACGCAGTATTTT | CSANGRGGTDTQYF
TRBJ1-1 | TRBV18 | . | TRBD1 | TGTGCCAGCTCACCGGGCAGGGGGCACGTTGAAGCTTTCTTT | CASSPGRGHVEAFF
TRBJ1-5 | TRBV6-6 | . | TRBD1 | TGTGCCAGCAGTGCGCAGGGGGAGGGGGGCAATCAGCCCCAGCATTTT | CASSAQGEGGNQPQHF
TRBJ2-2 | TRBV27 | . | TRBD1 | TGTGCCAGCAGAGGACAGGGAAGGATCACCGGGGAGCTGTTTTTT | CASRGQGRITGELFF
TRBJ2-1 | TRBV6-1 | . | . | TGTGCCAGCGTGTCCCCCAGGGAGCCTTGGTCCTACAATGAGCAGTTCTTC | CASVSPREPWSYNEQFF
TRBJ1-5 | TRBV9 | . | . | TGTGCCAGCAGTGAGGGTGGGGTTAGGAATCAGCCCCAGCATTTT | CASSEGGVRNQPQHF
TRBJ2-7 | TRBV5-4 | . | TRBD1 | TGTGCCAGCAGCCAACCGGGACAGGGATACGAGCAGTACTTC | CASSQPGQGYEQYF
TRBJ2-1 | TRBV28 | . | TRBD2 | TGTGCCAGCAGACGGAGCGGGGGGGCTGATGAGCAGTTCTTC | CASRRSGGADEQFF
TRBJ2-2 | TRBV7-9 | . | . | TGTGCCAGCAGTGCCTGGACCGGGGAGCTGTTTTTT | CASSAWTGELFF
TRBJ2-7 | TRBV27 | . | TRBD2 | TGTGCCAGCAGTCCGCGACTAGCGGGTTTCACCTACGAGCAGTACTTC | CASSPRLAGFTYEQYF
TRBJ1-4 | TRBV12-3/TRBV12-4 | . | . | TGTGCCAGCAGTTTCCCGGGGGAAAAACTGTTTTTT | CASSFPGEKLFF
TRBJ2-3 | TRBV29-1 | . | . | TGCAGCGTTGAAGTTGGGAGCACAGATACGCAGTATTTT | CSVEVGSTDTQYF
TRBJ1-1 | TRBV4-2 | . | . | TGTGCCAGCAGCCAAGTCGATGAAGCTTTCTTT | CASSQVDEAFF
TRBJ1-6 | TRBV27 | . | TRBD1 | TGTGCCAGCAGTCCCGGACAGGGGGCGGGTAATTCACCCCTCCACTTT | CASSPGQGAGNSPLHF
TRBJ2-5 | TRBV20-1 | . | . | TGCAGTGCCCAAAGAATGGCGTGGGAGACCCAGTACTTC | CSAQRMAWETQYF
TRBJ2-5 | TRBV20-1 | . | . | TGCAGTGCTAGGGGGGAAGAGACCCAGTACTTC | CSARGEETQYF
TRBJ1-2 | TRBV24-1 | . | TRBD1 | TGTGCCACCAGTGACCGTGGACAGGGCCTGAGCTATGGCTACACCTTC | CATSDRGQGLSYGYTF
TRBJ1-1 | TRBV5-1 | . | . | TGCGCCAGCAGCAACGGACAGAACACTGAAGCTTTCTTT | CASSNGQNTEAFF
TRBJ1-2 | TRBV28 | . | . | TGTGCCGTCAGTTTATGGGAGGGCTACACCTTC | CAVSLWEGYTF
TRBJ1-1 | TRBV5-1 | . | TRBD1 | TGCGCCAGCAGCTTGGTCGCGGGACAGGCGAACACTGAAGCTTTCTTT | CASSLVAGQANTEAFF
TRBJ2-6 | TRBV2 | . | . | TGTGCCAGCGGAAAAGAGAGGGCTGGGGCCAACGTCCTGACTTTC | CASGKERAGANVLTF
TRBJ2-2 | TRBV7-9 | . | TRBD2 | TGTGCCAGCAGCCCCAGGACTAGCGGGGGCCCGAGGCACGGGGAGCTGTTTTTT | CASSPRTSGGPRHGELFF
TRBJ2-2 | TRBV18 | . | . | TGTGCCAGCTCACCGAATGGGGTCGGCGGGGAGCTGTTTTTT | CASSPNGVGGELFF
TRBJ2-6 | TRBV7-6 | . | . | TGTGCCAGCAGCTCCATTGTAGCTGGGGCCAACGTCCTGACTTTC | CASSSIVAGANVLTF